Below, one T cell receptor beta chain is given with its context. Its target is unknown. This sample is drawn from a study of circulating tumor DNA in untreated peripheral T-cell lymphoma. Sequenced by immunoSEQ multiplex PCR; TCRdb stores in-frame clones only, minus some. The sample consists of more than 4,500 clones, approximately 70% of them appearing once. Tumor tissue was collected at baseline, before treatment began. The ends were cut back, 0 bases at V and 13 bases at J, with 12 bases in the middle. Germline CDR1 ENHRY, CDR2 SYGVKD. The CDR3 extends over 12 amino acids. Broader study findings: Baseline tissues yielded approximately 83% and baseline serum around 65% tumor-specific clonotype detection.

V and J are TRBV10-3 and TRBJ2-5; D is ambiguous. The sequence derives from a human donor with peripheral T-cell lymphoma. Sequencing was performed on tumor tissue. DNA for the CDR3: TGTGCCATCAGTGAGTCAGTGGGAAACTTGTACTTC. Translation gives CAISESVGNLYF.